The clone carrying this T cell receptor beta chain was detected only a few times. Its specificity is unknown. The record originates from a study of blood T cells in healthy people across ages. Study-wide results and caveats: Considered underestimates were the diversity estimates obtained from one million T cells.

It was with a sample-barcoded 5' primer and a J-beta primer mix that a second PCR of about 7 to 12 cycles was run. MiXCR, run by TCRdb on the 5' RACE reads, gives a single entry per CDR3 protein. The data show about 2 million distinct CDR3 sequences, about 50% seen once. The CDR3 has 16 residues. The germline CDR1 and CDR2 sequences are SGDLS and YYNGEE. V was pared by 1 base and J by 8 bases, with 13 bases of the junction left unmatched. Donor samples were obtained from healthy Caucasian individuals from Russia, aged about 6 to 90. Peripheral blood, roughly 9.3 milliliters per donor, was collected. The source material was blood. V gene TRBV9 combines with J gene TRBJ1-2; TRBD1 matches 8 bases. This receptor was identified in a woman aged 40-49 years in good health. In nucleotides, the CDR3 is TGTGCCAGCAGCGTATTATGGCAGGGGGCTATTAGAGGCTACACCTTC. This codes for CASSVLWQGAIRGYTF.